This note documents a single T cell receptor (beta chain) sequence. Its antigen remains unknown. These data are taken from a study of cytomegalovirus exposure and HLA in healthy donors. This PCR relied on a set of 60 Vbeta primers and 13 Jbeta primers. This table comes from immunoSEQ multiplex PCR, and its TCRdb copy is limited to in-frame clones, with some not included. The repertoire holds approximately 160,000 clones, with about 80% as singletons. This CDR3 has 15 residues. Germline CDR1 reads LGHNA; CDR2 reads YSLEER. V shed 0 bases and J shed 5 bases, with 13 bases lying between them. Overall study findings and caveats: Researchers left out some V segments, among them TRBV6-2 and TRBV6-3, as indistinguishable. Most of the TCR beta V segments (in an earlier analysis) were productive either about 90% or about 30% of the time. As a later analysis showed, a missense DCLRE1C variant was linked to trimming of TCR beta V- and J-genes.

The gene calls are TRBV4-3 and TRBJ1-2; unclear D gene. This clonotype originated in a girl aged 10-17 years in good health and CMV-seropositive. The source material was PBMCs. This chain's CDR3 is CASSQDISALYGYTF. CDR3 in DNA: TGCGCCAGCAGCCAAGATATCAGTGCCCTTTATGGCTACACCTTC.